This T cell receptor beta chain was obtained from a study of cytomegalovirus exposure and HLA in healthy donors. Points from the study as a whole: The authors later found TCR association rates varying by HLA locus, with DRB1 most and HLA-C fewest.

Germline V lookup: CDR1 MNHEY, CDR2 SMNVEV (reference sequence). V lost 4 bases and J 9 bases, leaving 7 bases between the germline ends. CDR3 size: 11 residues. PCR primers comprised 60 Vbeta and 13 Jbeta primers. Sequencing was performed with immunoSEQ multiplex PCR; in TCRdb, only in-frame clones are kept and a portion is missing. The sample has 95,000 to 150,000 clones, roughly 14% seen once; the top ten hold under 2.5%. This clone occurred a few times. Its target is unknown. The chain joins TRBV27 to TRBJ2-1, with D hard to call. The specimen sequenced was PBMCs. The receptor comes from a woman under 30 in good health and CMV-seronegative. CDR3 sequence: CASSSHSEQFF. CDR3 DNA: TGTGCCAGCAGTTCTCATAGTGAGCAGTTCTTC.